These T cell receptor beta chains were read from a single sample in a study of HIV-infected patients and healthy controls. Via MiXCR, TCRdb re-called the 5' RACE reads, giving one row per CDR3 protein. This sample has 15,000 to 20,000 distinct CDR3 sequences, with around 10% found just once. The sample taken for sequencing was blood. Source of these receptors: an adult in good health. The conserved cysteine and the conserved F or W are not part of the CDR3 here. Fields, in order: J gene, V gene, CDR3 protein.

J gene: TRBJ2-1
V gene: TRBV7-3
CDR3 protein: ASSFREGPHNEQF

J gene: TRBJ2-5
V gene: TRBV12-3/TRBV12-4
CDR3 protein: ASSRRTSGQETQY

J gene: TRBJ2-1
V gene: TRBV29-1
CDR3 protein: SEGLARSDEQF

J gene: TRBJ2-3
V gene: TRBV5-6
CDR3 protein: ASSPRGTWDTQY

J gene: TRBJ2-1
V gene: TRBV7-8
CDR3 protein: ASSLESGLSDNEQF

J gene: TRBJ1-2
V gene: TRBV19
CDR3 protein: ASSILETTGGYT

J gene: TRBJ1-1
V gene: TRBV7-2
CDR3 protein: ASSPPGRNTEAF

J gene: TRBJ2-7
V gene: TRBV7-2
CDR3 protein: ASSPSSSYEQY

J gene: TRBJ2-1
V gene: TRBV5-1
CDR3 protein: ASSPGSERMSSYNEQF

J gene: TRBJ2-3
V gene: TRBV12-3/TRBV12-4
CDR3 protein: ASSLSGRASDTQY

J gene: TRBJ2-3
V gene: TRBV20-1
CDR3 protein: SAINRDRGTDTQY

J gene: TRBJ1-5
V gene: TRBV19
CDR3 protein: ASRPGAGQPQH

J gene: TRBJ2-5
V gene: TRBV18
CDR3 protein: ASSQTGSPETQY

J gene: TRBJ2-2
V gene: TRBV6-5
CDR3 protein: ASSYSKVGRGNTGELF

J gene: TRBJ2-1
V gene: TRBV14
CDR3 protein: ASSQDRSGRGYNEQF

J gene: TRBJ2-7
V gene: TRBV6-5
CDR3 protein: ASSLEDRPYEQY

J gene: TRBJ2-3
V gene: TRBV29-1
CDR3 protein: SVEGGLADTQY

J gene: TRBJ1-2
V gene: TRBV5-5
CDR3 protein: ASSFNLLAYGYT

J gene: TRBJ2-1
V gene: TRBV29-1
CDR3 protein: SVVGTDYNEQF

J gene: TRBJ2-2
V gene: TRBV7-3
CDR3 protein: ASSLTREVGELF

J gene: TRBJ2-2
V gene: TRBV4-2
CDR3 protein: ASSRVGGDETGELF

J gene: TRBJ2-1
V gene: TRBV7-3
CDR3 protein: ASSSGPLGEQF

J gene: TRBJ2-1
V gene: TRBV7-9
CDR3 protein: ASSSGLAGEQF

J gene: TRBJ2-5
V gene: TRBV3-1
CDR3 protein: ASSQDPPGQGEETQY

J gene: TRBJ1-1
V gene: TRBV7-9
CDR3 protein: ASSSGQGRAEAF

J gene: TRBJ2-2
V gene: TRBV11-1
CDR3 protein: ASSLTGRSTGELF

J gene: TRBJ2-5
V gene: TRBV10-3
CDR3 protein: AIGLGETQY

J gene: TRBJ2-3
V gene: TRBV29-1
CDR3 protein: SVRVEGDTQY

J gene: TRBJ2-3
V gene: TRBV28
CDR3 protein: ASSVLKGLDPDTQY

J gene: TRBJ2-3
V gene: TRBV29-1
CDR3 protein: SVDPEGPDTQY

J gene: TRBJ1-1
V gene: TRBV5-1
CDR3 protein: ASREGEYQRAF